One TCR beta chain is described in this entry. This table comes from immunoSEQ multiplex PCR, and its TCRdb copy is limited to in-frame clones, with some not included. The sample includes hundreds of thousands of clones, around 88% of them seen just once. Patients at the Seattle site were enrolled during active infection and followed longitudinally. This sample was included in a study of blood T cell repertoires in COVID-19. For the study at large: T cells, B-cell-depleted T cells, or PBMCs supplied cDNA or gDNA.

This CDR3 has 18 residues. This receptor was identified in a woman aged 70-85 years with COVID-19, enrolled during active disease. This rearrangement joins TRBV21-1 to TRBJ1-2; TRBD1 is taken as the D call from the table, unchecked against the DNA. TRBV21-1 constitutes a pseudogene. Input material: peripheral blood. CDR3 sequence: CASSKTREDSQPHYGYTF. As DNA, the CDR3 is TGTGCCAGCAGCAAAACAAGGGAAGACAGCCAACCCCACTATGGCTACACCTTC.